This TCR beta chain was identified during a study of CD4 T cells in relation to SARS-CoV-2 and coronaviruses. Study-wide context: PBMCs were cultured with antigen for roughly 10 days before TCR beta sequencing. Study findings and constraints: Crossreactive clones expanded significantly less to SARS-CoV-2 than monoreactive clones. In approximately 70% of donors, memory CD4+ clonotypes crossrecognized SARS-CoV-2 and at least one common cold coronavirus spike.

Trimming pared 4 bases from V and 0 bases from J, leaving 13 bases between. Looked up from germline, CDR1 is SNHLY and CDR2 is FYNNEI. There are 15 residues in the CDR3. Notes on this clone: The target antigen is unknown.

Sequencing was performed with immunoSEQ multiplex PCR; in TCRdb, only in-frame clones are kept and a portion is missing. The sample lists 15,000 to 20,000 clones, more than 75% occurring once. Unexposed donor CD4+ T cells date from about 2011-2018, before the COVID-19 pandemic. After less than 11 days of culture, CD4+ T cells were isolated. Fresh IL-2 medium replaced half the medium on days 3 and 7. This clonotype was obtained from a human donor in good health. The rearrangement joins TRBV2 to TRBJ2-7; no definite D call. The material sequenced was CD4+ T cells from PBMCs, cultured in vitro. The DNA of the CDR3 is TGTGCCAGCAGTGGGCGTCAGGTTAGCTCCTACGAGCAGTACTTC. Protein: CASSGRQVSSYEQYF.